The entry below gives a single T cell receptor beta chain sequence along with its context. The sample belongs to a study of T cells in Graves' hyperthyroidism and ophthalmopathy. From RNA transcripts, TCR beta CDR3 regions were amplified. The study used the HTBI primer set for a first-round RT-PCR of the TCR CDR3. In TCRdb, the multiplex PCR reads were re-called with MiXCR into one record per CDR3 protein. The data contain around 560,000 distinct CDR3 sequences, 16% of them singletons. The CDR3 totals 20 residues. Per the germline V gene, CDR1 is MGHDK and CDR2 is SYGVNS. With V trimmed by 3 bases and J by 1 base, 9 bases remained unmatched.

This sequence joins TRBV25-1 and TRBJ2-1, with 16 bases aligning to TRBD2. The source material was blood. The source is a woman in her late teens or twenties with Graves' hyperthyroidism. The CDR3 sequence: CASSDPGTSGRDNSYNEQFF. CDR3 coding DNA: TGTGCCAGCAGTGACCCTGGGACTAGCGGGAGGGATAATTCCTACAATGAGCAGTTCTTC.